A single sample gave rise to the 3 T cell receptor beta chains below, sequenced in a study of Ad26.COV2.S vaccination and SARS-CoV-2 variants. TCRdb's table, derived via immunoSEQ multiplex PCR, lists solely in-frame clones and lacks some. The sample shows hundreds of thousands of clones, about 91% of them seen only once. The treatment was: some 20 received Ad26.COV2.S at low or high dose, single or two shots; about 5 received placebo; per-sample allocation not given. Sampling was performed 63 days after the first vaccine or placebo injection. The sample here was peripheral blood, taken in a trial of Ad26.COV2.S vaccine versus placebo. These receptors originate from a person between 18 and 60 years old who received the Ad26.COV2.S COVID-19 vaccine or a placebo.

The J gene is TRBJ1-1, the V gene TRBV2, with 9 bases fitting TRBD1. V lost 9 bases, J lost 8 bases, and 13 bases stayed unmatched. In germline, CDR1 is SNHLY, CDR2 FYNNEI. The CDR3 has 14 amino acids. The CDR3 spells CARRDRDSWGEAFF. The CDR3 DNA follows: TGTGCCAGGAGGGACAGGGACTCCTGGGGGGAAGCTTTCTTT.

The rearrangement joins TRBV27 to TRBJ2-3; no firm D call. The CDR3 contains 12 residues. Germline-derived CDR1 and CDR2 are MNHEY and SMNVEV (reference sequence). Trimming took 6 bases from V and 6 from J, leaving 10 bases between them. The CDR3 here is CASSPARDTQYF. The CDR3 DNA reads TGTGCCAGCAGCCCGGCCCGGGATACGCAGTATTTT.

The rearrangement links TRBV19 to TRBJ1-1; tentatively, D is TRBD1 (6 bases). V dropped 3 bases and J dropped 7 bases, with 12 bases sitting between them. CDR3 size: 13 residues. Germline V gene sequence: CDR1 LNHDA, CDR2 SQIVND (reference sequence). CDR3 sequence reads: CASSMVRGDEAFF. CDR3 coding DNA: TGTGCCAGTAGTATGGTAAGGGGGGATGAAGCTTTCTTT. Together with reference TRBV19 and TRBJ1-1, the CDR3 gives the full variable domain: DGGITQSPKYLFRKEGQNVTLSCEQNLNHDAMYWYRQDPGQGLRLIYYSQIVNDFQKGDIAEGYSVSREKKESFPLTVTSAQKNPTAFYLCASSMVRGDEAFFGQGTRLTVV.